The T cell receptor beta chain under discussion was sequenced for a study of blood T cell repertoires in COVID-19. About this clone itself: Other DNA sequences of this sample code for an identical CDR3.

V was pared by 1 base and J by 1 base, with 4 bases between. The CDR3 has 13 residues. Germline V CDR1 and CDR2: LNHDA, SQIVND (reference sequence). The method was immunoSEQ multiplex PCR; TCRdb's version includes in-frame clones alone and lacks a portion of them. This table has about 430,000 clones, approximately 87% appearing once. This TCR derives from a woman under 40 with acute COVID-19. The specimen sequenced was PBMCs or T cells enriched from blood (not recorded which). V usage is TRBV19 and J usage is TRBJ1-1; no firm D call. CDR3 DNA: TGTGCCAGTAGTATAGGCAGGAACACTGAAGCTTTCTTT. It yields the protein CASSIGRNTEAFF.